Listed below are T cell receptor beta chains from one sample, sequenced in a study of shared clonotypes between healthy human individuals. Libraries were prepared by immunoSEQ multiplex PCR; TCRdb keeps only in-frame clonotypes and omits some of them. This sample yields over 1.5 million clones, of which under 99% are seen a single time; around 0.45% belongs to the top ten. The specimen sequenced was naive CD4+ T cells sorted from blood. These receptors originate from a man aged 25 to 40 in good health. CDR3s include the opening cysteine and the closing phenylalanine or tryptophan. D genes are given only for firm matches. Some rows mark clone size as missing; the rest say once, few, many or name a class of expanded clone.

-,-,TRBV5-5,TRBJ2-1,TGTGCCAGCAGCCCCGGGACCCCGGGTGAGTTCTTC,CASSPGTPGEFF
-,-,TRBV5-1,TRBJ2-3,TGCGCCAGCAGCCAAGCAGATACGCAGTATTTT,CASSQADTQYF
-,TRBD2,TRBV2,TRBJ2-7,TGTGCCAGCAGCGGAGGGGTAGGCGGGAGAAGAGAGAACTTC,CASSGGVGGRRENF
once,TRBD2,TRBV2,TRBJ2-3,TGTGCCAGCGGCGGGACTAATCTGTTCTCGGGGCAGTATTTT,CASGGTNLFSGQYF
-,-,TRBV7-6,TRBJ2-7,TGTGCCAGCAGCAGAACGGACGGGACCTACGAGCAGTACTTC,CASSRTDGTYEQYF
-,TRBD1,TRBV30,TRBJ2-7,TGTGCCTGGAACGGACAGGGGACCAATACCTACGAGCAGTACTTC,CAWNGQGTNTYEQYF
-,-,TRBV5-1,TRBJ1-4,TGCGCCAGCAGCTTGGCCGTCGGTGAAAAACTGTTTTTT,CASSLAVGEKLFF
-,-,TRBV11-2,TRBJ2-7,TGTGCCAGCAGCCCCACGACTAGCTACGAGCAGTACTTC,CASSPTTSYEQYF
-,-,TRBV9,TRBJ2-5,TGTGCCAGCAGCGTAGGGACAGCGCAAGAGACCCAGTACTTC,CASSVGTAQETQYF
-,TRBD2,TRBV5-1,TRBJ2-2,TGCGCCAGCAGCCCGGGACTAGCGGGAGCCGGGGAGCTGTTTTTT,CASSPGLAGAGELFF
-,TRBD2,TRBV18,TRBJ2-2,TGTGCCAGCTCACCAAGGGTGACTAGCTCCACCGGGGAGCTGTTTTTT,CASSPRVTSSTGELFF
-,-,TRBV18,TRBJ2-7,TGTGCCAGCTCCCGGGTCGGCTCCTACGAGCAGTACTTC,CASSRVGSYEQYF
-,-,TRBV4-3,TRBJ2-7,TGCGCCAGCAGCCAAGAAGGCAGGGGAGGCGAGCAGTACTTC,CASSQEGRGGEQYF
once,-,TRBV27,TRBJ2-7,TGTGCCAGCAGTTTTAGGGGCGAGCAGTACTTC,CASSFRGEQYF
-,-,TRBV4-3,TRBJ1-2,TGCGCCAGCAGCCAAGGCAACAGCTATGGCTACACCTTC,CASSQGNSYGYTF
-,-,TRBV5-5,TRBJ2-5,TGTGCCAGCAGCTTGGCCGGACGGGAGACCCAGTACTTC,CASSLAGRETQYF
-,TRBD1,TRBV5-6,TRBJ2-3,TGTGCCAGCAGCTTGGAAGGGGGCGCGGATACGCAGTATTTT,CASSLEGGADTQYF
-,-,TRBV6-6,TRBJ1-5,TGTGCCAGCAGTTATCGTAACTGGGGCAGTCAGCCCCAGCATTTT,CASSYRNWGSQPQHF
-,-,TRBV19,TRBJ2-3,TGTGCCAGTAGTATAGACCTCCTCGGGAGCACAGATACGCAGTATTTT,CASSIDLLGSTDTQYF
-,-,TRBV19,TRBJ1-2,TGTGCCAGTAGGAATGGACAGAGCCCATATGGCTACACCTTC,CASRNGQSPYGYTF
-,TRBD2,TRBV7-2,TRBJ2-1,TGTGCCAGCAGCTTAGGCCTAGCGGGTGACAATGAGCAGTTCTTC,CASSLGLAGDNEQFF
-,TRBD2,TRBV14,TRBJ2-1,TGTGCCAGCAGCCAGCATCTAGCGGGAGGCTACAATGAGCAGTTCTTC,CASSQHLAGGYNEQFF
-,-,TRBV2,TRBJ2-7,TGTGCCAGCAAAACGGCAGGGTCGATGGAGCAGTACTTC,CASKTAGSMEQYF
once,-,TRBV11-3,TRBJ2-1,TGTGCCAGCAGCCACAGGGGACTCGGCGACCACAATGAGCAGTTCTTC,CASSHRGLGDHNEQFF
-,TRBD1,TRBV5-4,TRBJ2-7,TGTGCCAGCAGCTTGACAGGGGAAGCCTACGAGCAGTACTTC,CASSLTGEAYEQYF
-,TRBD2,TRBV19,TRBJ2-3,TGTGCCAGTAGTATGCTAGCGGGGGTCTCTTTCACAGATACGCAGTATTTT,CASSMLAGVSFTDTQYF
-,TRBD1,TRBV9,TRBJ2-7,TGTGCCAGCAGCGAGACAGGGGTCCCGGGCGAGCAGTACTTC,CASSETGVPGEQYF
-,TRBD1,TRBV5-1,TRBJ2-1,TGCGCCAGCAGCATACAGGGGTACAATGAGCAGTTCTTC,CASSIQGYNEQFF
-,TRBD1,TRBV18,TRBJ2-1,TGTGCCAGCTCATCGATGTGGGACAGAGCCTACAATGAGCAGTTCTTC,CASSSMWDRAYNEQFF
-,-,TRBV28,TRBJ2-7,TGTGCCAGCAGTTTTCCCCCCGAGCAGTACTTC,CASSFPPEQYF
once,-,TRBV18,TRBJ2-1,TGTGCCAGCTCACCAGGCCTTTACAATGAGCAGTTCTTC,CASSPGLYNEQFF
-,-,TRBV29-1,TRBJ2-7,TGCAGCGTCCGTAGTGACGGTACCTACGAGCAGTACTTC,CSVRSDGTYEQYF
-,TRBD2,TRBV18,TRBJ2-1,TGTGCCAGCTCACCGACTAGCGGGCCATGGAGTGAGCAGTTCTTC,CASSPTSGPWSEQFF
-,-,TRBV9,TRBJ2-1,TGTGCCAGCGGATTAGCGGCTAAGTCCTACAATGAGCAGTTCTTC,CASGLAAKSYNEQFF
-,-,TRBV5-5,TRBJ2-1,TGTGCCAGCAGCTTGTTTGGGGCCTACAATGAGCAGTTCTTC,CASSLFGAYNEQFF
-,-,TRBV30,TRBJ1-1,TGTGCCTGGAGTGTTCTGTTTGAAGCTTTCTTT,CAWSVLFEAFF
-,TRBD1,TRBV19,TRBJ2-7,TGTGCCAGTAGTATACGGGGACAGGGGGCGAAGGTCTACGAGCAGTACTTC,CASSIRGQGAKVYEQYF
-,-,TRBV2,TRBJ1-1,TGTGCCAGCAGTGAAACCGGGATCGGGAACACTGAAGCTTTCTTT,CASSETGIGNTEAFF
-,-,TRBV12-5,TRBJ2-2,TGTGCTAGTGGTTTGGTACTTAGGGGCCCCACCCCTACCGGGGAGCTGTTTTTT,CASGLVLRGPTPTGELFF
-,-,TRBV7-9,TRBJ2-5,TGTGCCAGCAGCGTAGTTGCCTACCAAGAGACCCAGTACTTC,CASSVVAYQETQYF
-,-,TRBV28,TRBJ2-1,TGTGCCAGCAGCCCCGGGGCTAGCGCTTACAATGAGCAGTTCTTC,CASSPGASAYNEQFF
-,-,TRBV18,TRBJ2-7,TGTGCCAGCTCACCACCTAGCGGAGACTCCTACGAGCAGTACTTC,CASSPPSGDSYEQYF
-,TRBD2,TRBV7-9,TRBJ2-2,TGTGCCAGCAGCTTAGCCCCTAGCGGGATTATAAAGAACGGGGAGCTGTTTTTT,CASSLAPSGIIKNGELFF
-,-,TRBV28,TRBJ2-7,TGTGCCAGCAGTTTACAGGGATCCCGCTACGAGCAGTACTTC,CASSLQGSRYEQYF
-,TRBD2,TRBV9,TRBJ2-5,TGTGCCAGCACCTATAGCGGGAGGCCCGGAGGGCTAGAGACCCAGTACTTC,CASTYSGRPGGLETQYF
-,-,TRBV9,TRBJ2-1,TGTGCCAGCAGCGTAGCTACCTTCGGACAGAAGCAGTTCTTC,CASSVATFGQKQFF
-,TRBD2,TRBV10-2,TRBJ2-7,TGCGCCAGCTGGACGCGGGAGGATTTGGACGAGCAGTACTTC,CASWTREDLDEQYF
-,-,TRBV5-1,TRBJ2-1,TGCGCCAGCAGCTACCGCACTAGCCGAAGCTCCTACAATGAGCAGTTCTTC,CASSYRTSRSSYNEQFF
-,-,TRBV6-4,TRBJ2-3,TGTGCCAGCAGTGACTCAGGGGCCCCTACGCAGTATTTT,CASSDSGAPTQYF
-,-,TRBV5-1,TRBJ2-2,TGCGCCAGCAGCTTGGAGCCAGGGGTAGGCGGGGAGCTGTTTTTT,CASSLEPGVGGELFF
once,TRBD1,TRBV5-5,TRBJ2-1,TGTGCCAGCAGCTTGGACGGGACAGAATACAATGAGCAGTTCTTC,CASSLDGTEYNEQFF
once,TRBD1,TRBV27,TRBJ2-2,TGTGCCAGCAGTTCGACAGGGGGGACTAAGTCCGGCACCGGGGAGCTGTTTTTT,CASSSTGGTKSGTGELFF
-,-,TRBV4-3,TRBJ1-2,TGCGCCAGCAGCCAAATGGAGGGTGACTATGGCTACACCTTC,CASSQMEGDYGYTF
-,-,TRBV4-3,TRBJ1-2,TGCGCCAGCAGCCTTCCCTACCGGGGGCCTTATGGCTACACCTTC,CASSLPYRGPYGYTF
-,TRBD1,TRBV25-1,TRBJ1-1,TGTGCCAGCAGTGACCGACAGGGGGCGAAAACTGAAGCTTTCTTT,CASSDRQGAKTEAFF
-,-,TRBV9,TRBJ2-1,TGTGCCAGCAGCGCGGCCCTTCGGGGGCGTCTAAATGAGCAGTTCTTC,CASSAALRGRLNEQFF
-,TRBD2,TRBV18,TRBJ2-3,TGTGCCAGCTCACCACTGGGACTAGCGGGATTCAGAACTAGCACAGATACGCAGTATTTT,CASSPLGLAGFRTSTDTQYF
-,TRBD1,TRBV27,TRBJ2-7,TGTGCCAGCAGTTTGGGGACAGCCTCCTACGAGCAGTACTTC,CASSLGTASYEQYF
-,TRBD2,TRBV9,TRBJ2-1,TGTGCCAGCAGCGTAGAGGCGGGAGCGTTAGGAGAGCAGTTCTTC,CASSVEAGALGEQFF
-,TRBD1,TRBV11-2,TRBJ1-1,TGTGCCAGCCTGCGGGCAGGGGGATTTACTGAAGCTTTCTTT,CASLRAGGFTEAFF